This T cell receptor beta chain was identified during a study of T cell responses to AZD1222 COVID-19 vaccine. Across the whole study: Second-dose intervals of approximately 4 or approximately 12 weeks were pooled.

The study, taken as a whole, reports: Researchers report vaccine-associated CD4 TCRs spanning spike, with dominance at 160-218 and 743-854. Most donors were white British and more were female, and clonal diversity was possibly underestimated.

TCRdb's table, derived via immunoSEQ multiplex PCR, lists solely in-frame clones and lacks some. The data hold around 100,000 clones, with around 91% observed a single time. The germline gives CDR1 KGHSH, CDR2 LQKENI. V lost 2 bases and J lost 4, with 11 bases in between. The CDR3 contains 14 residues. This clone was observed once. Its antigen is unknown. The TCR comes from an adult in good health. The sample here was peripheral blood, taken on day 0 of AZD1222 vaccination. The chain uses TRBV18 and TRBJ1-2; possible D gene TRBD1, 5 bases. For the CDR3, the DNA is TGTGCCAGCTCACCAGGCGACAGATTCTATGGCTACACCTTC. It specifies CASSPGDRFYGYTF.